These 12 T cell receptor beta chains were all obtained from the same sample, sequenced in a study of a mutant IDH1 vaccine in newly diagnosed glioma. Time point here: week 11, during vaccination. Each dose delivered 300 ug of mutant IDH1 20-mer peptide subcutaneously with imiquimod. Their antigens remain unidentified. Clones were sequenced by immunoSEQ multiplex PCR, and TCRdb holds only the in-frame ones, with some missing. The sample has roughly 57,000 clones, about nine tenths seen once. The starting material was PBMCs, obtained from a glioma patient whose treatment included an IDH1 peptide vaccine. Receptors were obtained from a man aged 40-55 years with glioma.

The chain links TRBV10-1 to TRBJ2-1; D is possibly TRBD2 (5 bases). The germline V gene encodes CDR1 WNHNN and CDR2 SYGVQD (reference sequence). This CDR3 has 18 residues. The V and J ends lost 8 bases and 4 bases respectively, with 27 bases between them. Here the CDR3 reads CASGIASSKTWPYNEQFF. Here the CDR3 DNA reads TGCGCCAGCGGAATAGCTAGCTCCAAAACCTGGCCTTACAATGAGCAGTTCTTC.

V gene TRBV27 combines with J gene TRBJ1-2; a weak D match, TRBD1 (5 bases). Trimming stripped 2 bases from V and 2 bases from J, with 9 bases between. The CDR3 extends over 14 amino acids. Germline CDR1 is MNHEY and CDR2 is SMNVEV (reference sequence). CDR3 bases: TGTGCCAGCAGTTTACGGGGGGTGAACTATGGCTACACCTTC. It codes for CASSLRGVNYGYTF.

V gene TRBV5-1 combines with J gene TRBJ2-4; perhaps D is TRBD1 or TRBD2 (6 bases each). Trimming removed 2 bases at V and 9 bases at J, with 12 bases between. The germline V gene encodes CDR1 SGHRS and CDR2 YFSETQ. CDR3 length: 13 residues. CDR3 sequence reads: CASSFPGAGIQYF. The DNA for the CDR3 is TGCGCCAGCAGCTTCCCGGGGGCGGGCATTCAGTACTTC.

V gene TRBV2 combines with J gene TRBJ1-5; TRBD1 is a possible D gene (5 bases). V was shortened by 6 bases and J by 4 bases, with 10 bases between the two germline ends. The CDR3 consists of 13 residues. The V gene's germline CDR1 is SNHLY and CDR2 FYNNEI. The CDR3 DNA follows: TGTGCCAGCAGCTCGGGACTGAATCAGCCCCAGCATTTT. It specifies CASSSGLNQPQHF.

The V and J genes are TRBV5-1 and TRBJ2-4; TRBD2 matches at 8 bases. This CDR3 comprises 17 residues. The J segment lost 8 bases and the V segment lost 3 bases, leaving 16 bases of the junction unmatched. The germline CDR1 and CDR2 sequences are SGHRS and YFSETQ. The CDR3 here is CASSSLPGPGAGDIQYF. The DNA of the CDR3 is TGCGCCAGCAGCTCCCTGCCCGGTCCGGGAGCGGGGGACATTCAGTACTTC.

The chain links TRBV7-9 to TRBJ1-1; 8 bases align to TRBD1. The CDR3 covers 15 residues. Losses at the gene ends were 4 bases for V and 1 base for J; bases not matched to a gene: 5. Germline lookup yields CDR1 SEHNR and CDR2 FQNEAQ (reference sequence). DNA for the CDR3: TGTGCCAGCAGCTCGTGGACAGGGCAGAACACTGAAGCTTTCTTT. Its protein product is CASSSWTGQNTEAFF.

The CDR3 loop reads CATSREGPGTEAFF. CDR3 sequence (DNA): TGTGCCACCAGCAGAGAAGGGCCGGGCACTGAAGCTTTCTTT. The chain employs TRBV15 and TRBJ1-1; D gene unclear. CDR1 and CDR2 from the germline V gene are LNHNV and YYDKDF (reference sequence). The CDR3 runs to 14 residues. V was trimmed by 0 bases and J by 4 bases, leaving 9 bases between them. Variable domain in full (rest from reference TRBV15 and TRBJ1-1): DAMVIQNPRYQVTQFGKPVTLSCSQTLNHNVMYWYQQKSSQAPKLLFHYYDKDFNNEADTPDNFQSRRPNTSFCFLDIRSPGLGDTAMYLCATSREGPGTEAFFGQGTRLTVV.

V is TRBV5-6 and J is TRBJ1-3; D remains unclear. Germline loops: CDR1 SGHDT, CDR2 YYEEEE. This CDR3 is built from 14 residues. The V and J ends lost 5 bases and 3 bases respectively, with 12 bases between them. The CDR3 spells CASSSSGYGNTIYF. The CDR3 nucleotides read TGTGCCAGCAGTTCATCGGGGTATGGAAACACCATATATTTT.

V usage is TRBV9 and J usage is TRBJ1-2, with 9 bases aligning to TRBD1. This CDR3 contains 15 residues. The germline gives CDR1 SGDLS, CDR2 YYNGEE. V dropped 0 bases and J dropped 4; count of bases not matched to a gene: 4. The CDR3 DNA follows: TGTGCCAGCAGCGTAGGGACAGGGGAGGGCTATGGCTACACCTTC. It is translated as CASSVGTGEGYGYTF.

The chain recombines TRBV5-6 with TRBJ2-1, with TRBD2 identical over 11 bases. In germline, CDR1 is SGHDT, CDR2 YYEEEE. The CDR3 has 15 amino acids. The V segment lost 0 bases and the J segment 4 bases; nucleotides outside the gene matches: 0. The CDR3 bases are TGTGCCAGCAGCTTGGGACTAGCGGGGTACAATGAGCAGTTCTTC. Translated, it gives CASSLGLAGYNEQFF.

This clone was counted between two and nine times. Other DNA sequences within the sample encode an identical CDR3. The genes are TRBV4-1 and TRBJ2-3; maybe TRBD2 (6 bases). This CDR3 is built from 17 residues. Germline-derived CDR1 and CDR2 are MGHRA and YSYEKL. With 0 bases removed from V and 2 bases from J, the gap between germline ends came to 15 bases. Written as DNA, the CDR3 is TGCGCCAGCAGCCAAGATAAGATAGCGGAGTACACAGATACGCAGTATTTT. It codes for CASSQDKIAEYTDTQYF.

The V and J genes are TRBV28 and TRBJ1-5; D possibly corresponds to TRBD1 (5 bases). V dropped 7 bases and J dropped 2 bases, with 12 bases sitting between them. CDR3 size: 14 residues. Germline V CDR1 and CDR2: MDHEN, SYDVKM. The CDR3 DNA reads TGTGCCAGCACCACGGGGGGTGGCAATCAGCCCCAGCATTTT. It encodes CASTTGGGNQPQHF. Drawing the rest from reference TRBV28 and TRBJ1-5, the complete variable domain is DVKVTQSSRYLVKRTGEKVFLECVQDMDHENMFWYRQDPGLGLRLIYFSYDVKMKEKGDIPEGYSVSREKKERFSLILESASTNQTSMYLCASTTGGGNQPQHFGDGTRLSIL.